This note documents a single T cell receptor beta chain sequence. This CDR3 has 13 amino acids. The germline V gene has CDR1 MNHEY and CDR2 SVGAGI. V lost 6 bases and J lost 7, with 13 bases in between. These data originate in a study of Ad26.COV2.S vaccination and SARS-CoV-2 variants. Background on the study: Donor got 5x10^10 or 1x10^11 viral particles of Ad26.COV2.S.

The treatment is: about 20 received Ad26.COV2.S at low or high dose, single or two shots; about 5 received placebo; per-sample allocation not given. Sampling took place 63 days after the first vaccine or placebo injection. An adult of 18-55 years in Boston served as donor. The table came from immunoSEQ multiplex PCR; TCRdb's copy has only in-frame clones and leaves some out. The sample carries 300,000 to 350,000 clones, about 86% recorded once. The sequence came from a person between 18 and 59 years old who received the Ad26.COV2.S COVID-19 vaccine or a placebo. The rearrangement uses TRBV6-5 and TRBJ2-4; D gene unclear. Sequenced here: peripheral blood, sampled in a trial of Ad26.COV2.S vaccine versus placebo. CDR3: CASSSPVENIQYF. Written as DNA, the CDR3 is TGTGCCAGCAGCTCTCCGGTCGAGAACATTCAGTACTTC.